This T cell receptor beta chain emerged from a study of cytomegalovirus exposure and HLA in healthy donors. As to this clone: Antigen unknown.

Study results and limitations: Presence/absence analysis assumed near-uniform sequencing depth across donors.

Per the germline V gene, CDR1 is LGHNA and CDR2 is YNFKEQ. The CDR3 consists of 18 residues. The trim removed 0 bases at V and 2 bases at J, leaving 7 bases unmatched. PCR was performed using 60 Vbeta and 13 Jbeta primers. Assay: immunoSEQ multiplex PCR; the TCRdb copy retains only in-frame clones and omits some. Its table lists 150,000 to 200,000 clones. This rearrangement joins TRBV4-2 to TRBJ1-2; the match to TRBD1 covers 12 bases. The source of this sequence is a woman aged 55-75 years in good health and CMV-seronegative. Sequencing used PBMCs. The CDR3 region is CASSQDPGTGGENYGYTF. The CDR3 DNA reads as TGTGCCAGCAGCCAAGATCCTGGGACAGGGGGCGAAAACTATGGCTACACCTTC.